This T cell receptor (beta chain) was recorded in a study of blood T cells in healthy people across ages. V was pared by 0 bases and J by 6 bases, with 18 bases between. The germline V gene encodes CDR1 ENHRY and CDR2 SYGVKD. The CDR3 totals 16 residues. A second PCR, run for roughly 7 to 11 cycles, used a sample-barcoded 5' primer plus a J-beta primer mix. TCRdb processed the 5' RACE reads anew with MiXCR; each CDR3 protein has one entry. The table lists 700,000 to 950,000 distinct CDR3 sequences, 55% to 70% of them singletons. The sequence was collected from a man aged 30-40 years in good health. The rearrangement joins TRBV10-3 to TRBJ2-7; D is uncertain. Sequencing was done on a sample of blood. The CDR3 here is CAISESMDGRSLEQYF. DNA of the CDR3: TGTGCCATCAGTGAGTCGATGGACGGGCGGTCTCTCGAGCAGTACTTC.